This T cell receptor beta chain emerged from a study of blood T cells in healthy people across ages. This CDR3 is 16 amino acids long. Per germline, CDR1 SGHTA and CDR2 FQGNSA. This clonotype was observed a handful of times. A second PCR, run for about 7 to 11 cycles, used a sample-barcoded 5' primer plus a J-beta primer mix. From the 5' RACE reads, TCRdb called clonotypes with MiXCR, one entry per CDR3 protein. The sample has approximately 2,000,000 distinct CDR3 sequences; about two fifths are singletons. The receptor's source is a human donor in good health. The chain combines TRBV7-2 with TRBJ2-4; 11 bases fit TRBD2. The J call may be mistaken, given a closer DNA end match to TRBJ2-7. The sequencing input was blood. The CDR3 loop is CASSSHSGGASYEQYF. As DNA, the CDR3 is TGTGCCAGCAGCTCCCATAGCGGGGGGGCCTCTTACGAGCAGTACTTC.